Listed here is a single T cell receptor (beta chain). Roughly 0.45 to 1 ug RNA was reverse transcribed with random hexamers. Amplification of TCR beta CDR3 by immunoSEQ multiplex PCR spanned 54 Vbeta and 13 Jbeta. MiXCR was run by TCRdb on the immunoSEQ multiplex PCR reads, yielding one entry per CDR3 protein. Of 300,000 or so distinct CDR3 sequences listed, around 92% were seen once; the top ten hold more than 0.06%. The data belong to a study of CD8 T cells in Susac syndrome. The clonotype originates from a human donor with multiple sclerosis. The sequenced sample consisted of CD4+ T cells from PBMCs.

The CDR3 DNA sequence: TGTGCCACCAGTGATGGTGCCAAGGGGGAGCAGTACTTC. This encodes CATSDGAKGEQYF. V usage is TRBV24-1 and J usage is TRBJ2-7; D is possibly TRBD1 (5 bases). The germline V gene encodes CDR1 KGHDR and CDR2 SFDVKD. V was shortened by 3 bases and J by 7 bases, with 12 bases between the two germline ends. The CDR3 runs to 13 residues.